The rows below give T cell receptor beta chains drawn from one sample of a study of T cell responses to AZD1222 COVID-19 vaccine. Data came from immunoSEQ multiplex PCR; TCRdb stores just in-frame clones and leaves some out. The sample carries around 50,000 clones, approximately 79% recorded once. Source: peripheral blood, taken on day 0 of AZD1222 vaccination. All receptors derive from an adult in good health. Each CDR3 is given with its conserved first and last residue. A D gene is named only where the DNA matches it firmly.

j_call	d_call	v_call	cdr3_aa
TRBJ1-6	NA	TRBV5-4	CASSARQSNSPLHF
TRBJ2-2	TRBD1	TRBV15	CATSDRARTGELFF
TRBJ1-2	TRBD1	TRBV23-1	CASRRDREYPNYGYTF
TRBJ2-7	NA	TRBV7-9	CASSYPGSEQYF
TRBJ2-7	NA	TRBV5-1	CASSEFRDTRRNEQYF
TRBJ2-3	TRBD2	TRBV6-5	CASRPSGRGADTQYF
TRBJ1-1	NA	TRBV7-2	CASSLHQGGETFF
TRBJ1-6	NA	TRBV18	CASSLDPNNSPLHF
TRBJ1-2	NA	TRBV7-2	CASSLDSNLANYGYTF
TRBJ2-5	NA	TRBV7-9	CASSYGQGGRETQYF
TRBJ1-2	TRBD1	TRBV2	CASTTPGQKTYGYTF
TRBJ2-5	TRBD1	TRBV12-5	CASGLDSLGQGETQYF
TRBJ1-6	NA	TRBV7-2	CASSLVWGSYNSPLHF
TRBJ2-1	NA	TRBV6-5	CASRPLARNNEQFF
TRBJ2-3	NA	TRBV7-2	CASSLGGGSRHTQYF
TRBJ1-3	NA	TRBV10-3	CAISDGQSGNTIYF
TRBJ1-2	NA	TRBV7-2	CASSLVPKPSYGYTF
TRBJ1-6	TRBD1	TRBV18	CASSVGTGGNSPLHF
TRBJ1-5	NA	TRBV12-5	CASGLGEISTVAKGSQSSNQPQHF
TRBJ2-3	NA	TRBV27	CASRWLGTDTQYF
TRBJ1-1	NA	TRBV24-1	CATSDLSLSPRGYRRVDTEAFF
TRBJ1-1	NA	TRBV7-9	CASSLRGRNTEAFF
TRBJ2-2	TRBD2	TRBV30	CAWSVNSGVVGELFF
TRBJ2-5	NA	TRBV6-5	CASSYSISGEETQYF
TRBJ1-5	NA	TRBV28	CASSSSVDQPQHF
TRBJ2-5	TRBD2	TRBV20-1	CSASKTSGVQTQYF
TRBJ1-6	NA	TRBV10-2	CASSESRPGRGDSPLHF
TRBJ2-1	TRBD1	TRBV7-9	CASSPMTGGLIEQFF
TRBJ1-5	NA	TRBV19	CASSRDGNQPQHF
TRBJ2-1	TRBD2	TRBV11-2	CASRLAGVTNEQFF
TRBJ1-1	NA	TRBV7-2	CASSLVTSNTEAFF
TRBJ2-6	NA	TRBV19	CASSIGRDGRPPFGANVLTF
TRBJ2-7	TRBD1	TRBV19	CASSEGQAYEQYF
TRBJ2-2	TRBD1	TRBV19	CASNPRGQTNTGELFF
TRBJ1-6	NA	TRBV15	CATSRFGSNSPLHF